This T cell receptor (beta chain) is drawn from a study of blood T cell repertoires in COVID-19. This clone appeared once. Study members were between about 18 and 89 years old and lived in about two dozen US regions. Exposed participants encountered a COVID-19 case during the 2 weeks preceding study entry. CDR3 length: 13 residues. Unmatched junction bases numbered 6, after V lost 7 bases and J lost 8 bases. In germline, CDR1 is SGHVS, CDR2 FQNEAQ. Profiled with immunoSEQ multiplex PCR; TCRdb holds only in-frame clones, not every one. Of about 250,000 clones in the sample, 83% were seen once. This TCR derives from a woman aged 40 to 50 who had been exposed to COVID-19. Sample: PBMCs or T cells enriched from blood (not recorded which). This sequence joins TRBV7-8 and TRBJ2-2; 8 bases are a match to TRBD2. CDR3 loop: CASIGGASGELFF. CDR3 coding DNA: TGTGCCAGCATCGGGGGGGCGTCAGGGGAGCTGTTTTTT.